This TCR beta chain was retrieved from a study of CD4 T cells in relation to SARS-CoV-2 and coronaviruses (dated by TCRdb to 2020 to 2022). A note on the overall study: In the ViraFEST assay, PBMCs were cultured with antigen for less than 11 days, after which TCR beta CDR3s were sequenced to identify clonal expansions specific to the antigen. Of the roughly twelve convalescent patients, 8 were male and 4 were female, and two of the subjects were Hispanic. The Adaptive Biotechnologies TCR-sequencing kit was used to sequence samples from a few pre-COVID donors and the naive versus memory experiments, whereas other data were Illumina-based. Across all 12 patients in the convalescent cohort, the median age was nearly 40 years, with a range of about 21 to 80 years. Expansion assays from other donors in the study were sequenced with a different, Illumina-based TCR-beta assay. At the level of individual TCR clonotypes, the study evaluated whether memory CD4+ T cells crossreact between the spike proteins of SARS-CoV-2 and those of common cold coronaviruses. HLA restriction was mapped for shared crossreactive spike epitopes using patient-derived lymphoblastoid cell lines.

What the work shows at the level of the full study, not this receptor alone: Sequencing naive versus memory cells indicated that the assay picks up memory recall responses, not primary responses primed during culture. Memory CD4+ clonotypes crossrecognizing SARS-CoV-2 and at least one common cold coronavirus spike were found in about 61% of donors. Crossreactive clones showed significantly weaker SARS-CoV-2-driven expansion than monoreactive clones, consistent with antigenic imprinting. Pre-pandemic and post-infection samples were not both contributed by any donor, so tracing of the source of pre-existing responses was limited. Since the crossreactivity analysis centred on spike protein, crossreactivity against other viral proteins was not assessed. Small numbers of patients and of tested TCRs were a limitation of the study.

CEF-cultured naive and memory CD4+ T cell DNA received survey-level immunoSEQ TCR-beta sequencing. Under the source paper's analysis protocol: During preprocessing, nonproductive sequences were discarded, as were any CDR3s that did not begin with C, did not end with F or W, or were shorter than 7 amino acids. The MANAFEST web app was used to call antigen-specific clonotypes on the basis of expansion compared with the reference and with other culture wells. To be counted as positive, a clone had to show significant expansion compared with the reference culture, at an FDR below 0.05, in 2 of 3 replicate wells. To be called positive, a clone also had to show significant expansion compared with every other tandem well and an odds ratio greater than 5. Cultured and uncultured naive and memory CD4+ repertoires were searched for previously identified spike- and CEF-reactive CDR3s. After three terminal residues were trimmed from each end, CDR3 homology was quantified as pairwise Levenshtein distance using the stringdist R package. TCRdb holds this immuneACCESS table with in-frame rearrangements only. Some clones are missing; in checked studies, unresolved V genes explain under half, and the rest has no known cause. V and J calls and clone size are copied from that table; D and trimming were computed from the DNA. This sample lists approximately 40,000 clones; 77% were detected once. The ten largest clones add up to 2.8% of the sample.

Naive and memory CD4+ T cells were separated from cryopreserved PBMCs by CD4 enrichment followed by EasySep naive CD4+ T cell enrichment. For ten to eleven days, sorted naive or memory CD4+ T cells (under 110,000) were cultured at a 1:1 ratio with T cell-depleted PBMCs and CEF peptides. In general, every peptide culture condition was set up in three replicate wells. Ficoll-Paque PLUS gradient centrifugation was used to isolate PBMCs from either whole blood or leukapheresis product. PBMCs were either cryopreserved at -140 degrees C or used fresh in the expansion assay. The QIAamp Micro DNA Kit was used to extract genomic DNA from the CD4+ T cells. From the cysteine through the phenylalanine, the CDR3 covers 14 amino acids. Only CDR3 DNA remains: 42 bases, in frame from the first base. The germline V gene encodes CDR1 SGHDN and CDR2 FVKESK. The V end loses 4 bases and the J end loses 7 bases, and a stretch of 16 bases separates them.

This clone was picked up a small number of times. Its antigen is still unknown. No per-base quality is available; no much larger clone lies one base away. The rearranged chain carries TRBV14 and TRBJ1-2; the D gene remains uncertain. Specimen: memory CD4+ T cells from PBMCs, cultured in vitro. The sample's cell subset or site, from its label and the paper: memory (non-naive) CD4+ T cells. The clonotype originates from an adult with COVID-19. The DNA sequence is TGTGCCAGCAGCCCTGACCGGGTTTATGGTGGCTACACCTTC. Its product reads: CASSPDRVYGGYTF.